This T cell receptor beta chain appears in the sequencing data of a study of blood T cell repertoires in COVID-19. At the level of the study: Samples came from the United States, Italy and Spain, spanning acute and convalescent COVID-19. In each case, the material was cDNA or gDNA derived from T cells, B-cell-depleted T cells, or PBMCs.

From germline, CDR1 is SGHNT and CDR2 YYREEE (reference sequence). Deletions cut 4 bases from V and 5 bases from J, with 13 bases between. The CDR3 sequence is 13 residues long. The assay was immunoSEQ multiplex PCR, and TCRdb's table has in-frame clones only and misses some. The table records about 90,000 clones, roughly 90% of them present only once. This receptor was taken from an elderly man with acute or convalescent COVID-19. V usage is TRBV5-4 and J usage is TRBJ2-7; no definite D call. What was sequenced was peripheral blood. CDR3 in amino acids: CASSPEPLHEQYF. The CDR3 bases are TGTGCCAGCAGCCCCGAACCCCTACACGAGCAGTACTTC.